The entry that follows covers one TCR beta chain sequence. The antigen remains undetermined. The data derive from a study of shared clonotypes between healthy human individuals. Germline lookup yields CDR1 SGDLS and CDR2 YYNGEE. The CDR3 loop spans 14 amino acids. V was clipped by 0 bases and J by 2 bases, with 7 bases between them. Source study methods: For the immunoSEQ data, sequences were junction-only without quality scores, so filtering differed. TCRdb keeps only in-frame clones here, not all; method: immunoSEQ multiplex PCR. V, J and clone size are those of that table, while D and trimming were read from the DNA. Of roughly 1,500,000 clones listed, approximately 98.5% are singletons. Whole-study findings and limits: The generation probabilities recorded for non-shared clonotypes fell below those of clonotypes shared by all four donors. Depth of sequencing was expected to influence donor clonotype sharing. Naive subsets usually exceeded memory subsets in estimated richness.

The chain uses TRBV9 and TRBJ2-3; D gene unclear. Sequencing was performed on naive CD4+ T cells sorted from blood. Specified subset: CD45RA+ positively selected. The sequence was collected from a man aged 30 to 45 in good health. The CDR3 DNA is TGTGCCAGCAGCGTAGACCTACCCACAGATACGCAGTATTTT. It is translated as CASSVDLPTDTQYF.